The 20 T cell receptor beta chains below all came from one sample that was sequenced in a study of control samples from healthy donors and cancer patients. Data came from immunoSEQ multiplex PCR; TCRdb stores just in-frame clones and leaves some out. The repertoire holds some 130,000 clones, with 90% as singletons. The sequencing input was blood. The origin of the receptors is a man between 40 and 49 years old in good health.

The genes are TRBV10-3 and TRBJ1-5; 8 bases are a match to TRBD1. Germline V gives CDR1 ENHRY, CDR2 SYGVKD. V gave up 2 bases and J gave up 4 bases; unmatched junction bases: 4. The CDR3 extends over 15 amino acids. The CDR3: CAISERQGRNQPQHF. CDR3 DNA: TGTGCCATCAGTGAGAGACAGGGGCGAAATCAGCCCCAGCATTTT.

The CDR3 region has the DNA TGTGCCATCAGTGAAAGGGGGGCCAGGGCAGATACGCAGTATTTT. Translating it yields CAISERGARADTQYF. The chain uses TRBV10-3 and TRBJ2-3; D may correspond to TRBD1 or TRBD2 (6 bases each). The CDR3 loop spans 15 amino acids. V lost 3 bases to trimming and J lost 4 bases, with 14 bases between them. Germline CDR1 is ENHRY and CDR2 is SYGVKD.

The rearrangement joins TRBV19 to TRBJ1-6; no clear D. Germline V lookup: CDR1 LNHDA, CDR2 SQIVND (reference sequence). The V and J ends lost 3 bases and 7 bases respectively, with 13 bases between them. The CDR3 runs to 15 residues. The CDR3, as DNA: TGTGCCAGTAGTATCGGTGCAGCTAAAAATTCACCCCTCCACTTT. Protein product: CASSIGAAKNSPLHF.

This clone was recorded a few times. The chain has TRBV14 and TRBJ1-1, with D tentatively TRBD1 (5 bases). Germline V gene lookup returns CDR1 SGHDN and CDR2 FVKESK. Between the trimmed V and J ends, which lost 4 bases and 4 bases, there was a span of 16 bases. The CDR3 spans 15 residues. CDR3 nucleotides: TGTGCCAGCAGCCCCTCGGCAGGGTGGAGCACTGAAGCTTTCTTT. Protein sequence: CASSPSAGWSTEAFF.

The chain carries TRBV7-2 and TRBJ2-7, with D perhaps matching TRBD2 (5 bases). The CDR3 has 15 residues. With 5 bases removed from V and 1 base from J, the gap between germline ends came to 15 bases. CDR1 is SGHTA, CDR2 FQGNSA, per germline. The CDR3 sequence is CASSADEGGSYEQYF. DNA of the CDR3: TGTGCCAGCAGCGCCGACGAGGGTGGGTCCTACGAGCAGTACTTC.

This clone was counted only a few times. This chain joins TRBV6-1 and TRBJ2-4; a weak D match, TRBD2 (5 bases). Germline V CDR1 and CDR2: MNHNS, SASEGT. Trimming stripped 4 bases from V and 3 bases from J, with 16 bases between. This CDR3 is 16 amino acids long. CDR3 DNA: TGTGCCAGCAGTGCGGGCCTTGGGAGAGACAAAAACATTCAGTACTTC. Its protein is CASSAGLGRDKNIQYF.

In this sample, this clone turned up once. This chain links TRBV24-1 with TRBJ2-7; 7 bases fit TRBD1. The CDR3 runs 15 residues. After removal of 4 bases from V and 5 bases from J, the junction contained 10 bases not matched to a gene. The germline V gene has CDR1 KGHDR and CDR2 SFDVKD. In DNA form, the CDR3 reads TGTGCCACCAGTGACCCGGGACAGAATTACAACGAGCAGTACTTC. Its translation: CATSDPGQNYNEQYF.

There are a few counts of this clone. The chain is built from TRBV5-1 and TRBJ2-3; 8 bases fit TRBD2. Germline V gives CDR1 SGHRS, CDR2 YFSETQ. The CDR3 totals 14 residues. Trimming at V came to 4 bases and at J to 2 bases, leaving 3 bases not matched to a gene. The DNA for the CDR3 is TGCGCCAGCAGCCGCGGGGGGTCCACAGATACGCAGTATTTT. Amino acids: CASSRGGSTDTQYF.

This chain joins TRBV27 and TRBJ2-4; 9 bases match TRBD1. J was trimmed by 8 bases and V by 6 bases; bases with no gene match: 11. Germline V gene data show CDR1 as MNHEY and CDR2 as SMNVEV (reference sequence). The CDR3 length is 15 residues. The CDR3 loop is CASSLGTGQGDIQYF. The CDR3 DNA is TGTGCCAGCAGCCTAGGGACAGGGCAAGGGGACATTCAGTACTTC.

The genes are TRBV2 and TRBJ1-4, with 9 nucleotides matching TRBD1. In germline, CDR1 is SNHLY, CDR2 FYNNEI. The CDR3 is made up of 16 amino acids. The J segment lost 8 bases and the V segment lost 2 bases, leaving 9 bases of the junction unmatched. CDR3 amino acids: CASSELILTGGEKLFF. As DNA, the CDR3 is TGTGCCAGCAGTGAACTTATTTTGACAGGGGGAGAAAAACTGTTTTTT.

The gene calls are TRBV10-2 and TRBJ1-1; D unresolved. Trimming took 7 bases from V and 1 from J, leaving 10 bases between them. The CDR3 loop spans 13 amino acids. The germline V gene has CDR1 WSHSY and CDR2 SAAADI. The CDR3 protein is CASMPTSNTEAFF. The CDR3 DNA sequence: TGCGCCAGCATGCCCACTTCGAACACTGAAGCTTTCTTT.

The chain is built from TRBV9 and TRBJ1-6; 8 nucleotides align to TRBD1. The germline CDR1 and CDR2 sequences are SGDLS and YYNGEE. CDR3 length equals 15 residues. The V segment lost 3 bases and the J segment 8 bases; nucleotides outside the gene matches: 7. In DNA form, the CDR3 reads TGTGCCAGCAGCGAGACAGGGGCCGGTTATTCACCCCTCCACTTT. Encoded protein: CASSETGAGYSPLHF.

This clone came up many times. The chain uses TRBV5-5 and TRBJ1-1; D uncertain. V was shortened by 6 bases and J by 1 base, with 13 bases between the two germline ends. This CDR3 has 14 residues. The germline V gene encodes CDR1 SGHKS and CDR2 YYEKEE (reference sequence). The CDR3 loop is CASTARGSNTEAFF. The CDR3 DNA reads TGTGCCAGCACCGCGAGAGGGTCGAACACTGAAGCTTTCTTT.

This chain connects TRBV27 to TRBJ2-7; D uncertain. The CDR3 loop spans 14 amino acids. Trimming pared 4 bases from V and 2 bases from J, leaving 12 bases between. CDR1 MNHEY and CDR2 SMNVEV come from the germline V gene (reference sequence). The CDR3 protein is CASSSSIGPYEQYF. The DNA of the CDR3 is TGTGCCAGCAGTTCCTCGATCGGACCCTACGAGCAGTACTTC.

The chain is built from TRBV18 and TRBJ2-1, with TRBD1 identical over 7 bases. J lost 5 bases, V lost 6 bases, and 7 bases had no gene match. Germline-derived CDR1 and CDR2 are KGHSH and LQKENI. The length of the CDR3 is 14 residues. DNA for the CDR3: TGTGCCAGCTCCCAGAGGGACAGTAACAATGAGCAGTTCTTC. This gives the protein CASSQRDSNNEQFF.

The chain recombines TRBV19 with TRBJ2-1, with TRBD2 identical over 15 bases. V lost 5 bases, J lost 7 bases, and 0 bases stayed unmatched. This CDR3 has 14 amino acids. Germline loops: CDR1 LNHDA, CDR2 SQIVND (reference sequence). CDR3 coding DNA: TGTGCCAGTAGTGGACTAGCGGGGGGGAATGAGCAGTTCTTC. Translation: CASSGLAGGNEQFF. The full variable domain, with the rest looked up from reference TRBV19 and TRBJ2-1, is DGGITQSPKYLFRKEGQNVTLSCEQNLNHDAMYWYRQDPGQGLRLIYYSQIVNDFQKGDIAEGYSVSREKKESFPLTVTSAQKNPTAFYLCASSGLAGGNEQFFGPGTRLTVL.

The chain employs TRBV4-2 and TRBJ2-3; 8 bases line up with TRBD1. J lost 5 bases, V lost 1 base, and 8 bases had no gene match. This CDR3 is built from 16 residues. Germline lookup yields CDR1 LGHNA and CDR2 YNFKEQ. DNA of the CDR3: TGTGCCAGCAGCCAAGTTGGGACAGGTGTACAAGATACGCAGTATTTT. Residues: CASSQVGTGVQDTQYF.

This chain connects TRBV12-3 or TRBV12-4 to TRBJ1-4; a possible D gene is TRBD1 (6 bases). The CDR3 sequence is 13 residues long. Deletions cut 6 bases from V and 7 bases from J, with 12 bases between. This CDR3 reads CASRYGTTEKLFF. CDR3 DNA: TGTGCCAGCAGATACGGGACAACTGAAAAACTGTTTTTT.

This clone is a singleton in its sample. This chain's CDR3 is CASSRTQGIETQYF. In nucleotides, the CDR3 is TGTGCCAGCAGCCGCACCCAGGGGATAGAGACCCAGTACTTC. The chain combines TRBV28 with TRBJ2-5, with D possibly matching TRBD1 (6 bases). Trimming took 6 bases from V and 4 from J, leaving 15 bases between them. Per the germline V gene, CDR1 is MDHEN and CDR2 is SYDVKM. The CDR3 is made up of 14 amino acids. The whole variable domain, filled in from reference TRBV28 and TRBJ2-5, reads DVKVTQSSRYLVKRTGEKVFLECVQDMDHENMFWYRQDPGLGLRLIYFSYDVKMKEKGDIPEGYSVSREKKERFSLILESASTNQTSMYLCASSRTQGIETQYFGPGTRLLVL.

This chain links TRBV9 with TRBJ1-1; D is possibly TRBD1 (6 bases). The CDR3 covers 14 residues. Germline CDR1 and CDR2: SGDLS and YYNGEE. Trimming stripped 0 bases from V and 7 bases from J, with 13 bases between. The CDR3 nucleotides are TGTGCCAGCAGCGTAGTGGCAGGGGTTGATGAAGCTTTCTTT. It encodes CASSVVAGVDEAFF.